This T cell receptor beta chain is drawn from a study of blood T cell repertoires in COVID-19. This clone was picked up one time. The data were produced by immunoSEQ multiplex PCR, yet TCRdb's version contains in-frame clones alone and is incomplete. Found here are a few hundred thousand clones, around 80% of them singletons; the top ten hold 4.1%. The V end lost 4 bases, the J end lost 1 base, and 10 bases lay between the germline ends. CDR1 ENHRY and CDR2 SYGVKD come from the germline V gene. The CDR3 has 14 amino acids. Cohorts were assigned according to the clinical history that participants reported.

The V call is TRBV10-3, the J call TRBJ1-1; D is possibly TRBD1 (5 bases). This sequence was found in a man younger than 45 with acute COVID-19. Sequencing used PBMCs or T cells enriched from blood (not recorded which). CDR3 residues: CAISGDSTNTEAFF. The CDR3 DNA reads TGTGCCATCAGTGGTGACAGTACGAACACTGAAGCTTTCTTT.